This T cell receptor beta chain was profiled in a study of blood T cell repertoires in COVID-19. The CDR3 is 12 residues long. V gave up 5 bases and J gave up 10 bases; unmatched junction bases: 7. Germline CDR1 SGHVS, CDR2 FQNEAQ. Repertoires were generated with immunoSEQ multiplex PCR, while TCRdb's copy carries only in-frame clones and drops some. The table includes roughly 240,000 clones, approximately 90% detected once. This sequence was found in a woman younger than 45 with acute COVID-19. The rearrangement uses TRBV7-8 and TRBJ1-1; 7 bases agree with TRBD1. Sequencing was performed on PBMCs or T cells enriched from blood (not recorded which). The CDR3 reads CASSPNRGLAFF. CDR3 bases: TGTGCCAGCAGCCCAAACAGGGGCTTAGCTTTCTTT.